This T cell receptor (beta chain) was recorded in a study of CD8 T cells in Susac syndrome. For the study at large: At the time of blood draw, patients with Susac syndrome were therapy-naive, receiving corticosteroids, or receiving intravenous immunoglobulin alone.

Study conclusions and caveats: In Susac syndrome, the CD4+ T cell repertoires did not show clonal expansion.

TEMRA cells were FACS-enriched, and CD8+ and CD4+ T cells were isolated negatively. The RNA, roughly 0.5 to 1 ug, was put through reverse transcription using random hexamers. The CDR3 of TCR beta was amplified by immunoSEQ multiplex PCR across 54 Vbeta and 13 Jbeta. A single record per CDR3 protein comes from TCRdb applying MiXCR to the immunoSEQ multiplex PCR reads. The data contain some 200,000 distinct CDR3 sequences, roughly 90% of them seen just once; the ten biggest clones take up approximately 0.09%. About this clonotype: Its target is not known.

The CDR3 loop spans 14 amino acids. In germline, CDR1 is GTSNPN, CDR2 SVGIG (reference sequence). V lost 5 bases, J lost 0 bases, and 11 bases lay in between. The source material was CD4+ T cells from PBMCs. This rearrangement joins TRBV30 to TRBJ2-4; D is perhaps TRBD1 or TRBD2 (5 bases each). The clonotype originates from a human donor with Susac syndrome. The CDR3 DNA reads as TGTGCCTGGGGGCCCGGGACAGCCAAAAACATTCAGTACTTC. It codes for CAWGPGTAKNIQYF.